These 9 T cell receptor beta chains share one sample of origin, sequenced in a study of shared clonotypes between healthy human individuals. Measured with immunoSEQ multiplex PCR; TCRdb has only the in-frame clones, and not every one. The repertoire consists of roughly 2,300,000 clones, with less than 95% occurring once and the leading ten covering 0.37%. The sequencing input was naive CD4+ T cells from PBMCs. The sample's subset: CD45RA+ positively selected. The origin of the receptors is a young man in good health. Some clones in this sample may be carry-over from other donors' samples.

V gene TRBV27 combines with J gene TRBJ1-3, with unresolved D. This CDR3 has 15 amino acids. V was clipped by 2 bases and J by 4 bases, with 12 bases between them. CDR1 and CDR2 (germline): MNHEY, SMNVEV (reference sequence). CDR3 in DNA: TGTGCCAGCAGTTTACTCGCCAATTCCGGAAACACCATATATTTT. This encodes CASSLLANSGNTIYF.

The chain joins TRBV6-5 to TRBJ2-1, with 7 positions matching TRBD1. CDR1 and CDR2 from the germline V gene are MNHEY and SVGAGI. Unmatched junction bases numbered 6, after V lost 7 bases and J lost 6 bases. The CDR3 runs 13 residues. CDR3 sequence reads: CASNWAGGNEQFF. DNA for the CDR3: TGTGCCAGCAACTGGGCAGGGGGCAATGAGCAGTTCTTC.

The chain has TRBV7-2 and TRBJ2-1; 8 positions match TRBD1. V gave up 5 bases and J gave up 0 bases; unmatched junction bases: 6. CDR3 length: 16 amino acids. The germline CDR1 and CDR2 sequences are SGHTA and FQGNSA. The CDR3 protein is CASSARTGGSYNEQFF. CDR3 sequence (DNA): TGTGCCAGCAGCGCGAGAACAGGGGGCTCCTACAATGAGCAGTTCTTC. Complete variable domain (other parts from reference TRBV7-2 and TRBJ2-1): GAGVSQSPSNKVTEKGKDVELRCDPISGHTALYWYRQSLGQGLEFLIYFQGNSAPDKSGLPSDRFSAERTGGSVSTLTIQRTQQEDSAVYLCASSARTGGSYNEQFFGPGTRLTVL.

The rearrangement joins TRBV15 to TRBJ2-6; 7 bases line up with TRBD1. This CDR3 region has 16 residues. Germline V CDR1 and CDR2: LNHNV, YYDKDF (reference sequence). V trimming: 2 bases; J trimming: 2 bases; junction bases outside the gene matches: 3. As DNA, the CDR3 is TGTGCCACCAGCAGATTTGGGACAGCTGGGGCCAACGTCCTGACTTTC. It specifies CATSRFGTAGANVLTF.

This rearrangement joins TRBV18 to TRBJ2-1, with 11 nucleotides matching TRBD1. Trimming cost V 2 bases and J 5 bases; bases outside gene matches: 2. This CDR3 spans 15 amino acids. CDR1 and CDR2 (germline): KGHSH, LQKENI. CDR3 protein: CASSPRTGGDNEQFF. The CDR3 nucleotides are TGTGCCAGCTCACCAAGGACAGGGGGCGACAATGAGCAGTTCTTC.

The chain employs TRBV7-9 and TRBJ2-2; D perhaps matches TRBD1 (5 bases). Deletions cut 5 bases from V and 0 bases from J, with 10 bases between. From germline, CDR1 is SEHNR and CDR2 FQNEAQ (reference sequence). This CDR3 spans 15 amino acids. For the CDR3, the DNA is TGTGCCAGCAGCGAAGAACAGGCGAACACCGGGGAGCTGTTTTTT. It specifies CASSEEQANTGELFF. Variable domain in full (rest from reference TRBV7-9 and TRBJ2-2): DTGVSQNPRHKITKRGQNVTFRCDPISEHNRLYWYRQTLGQGPEFLTYFQNEAQLEKSRLLSDRFSAERPKGSFSTLEIQRTEQGDSAMYLCASSEEQANTGELFFGEGSRLTVL.

The chain couples TRBV20-1 to TRBJ2-3; no definite D call. CDR3 length: 10 amino acids. V dropped 4 bases and J dropped 6 bases, with 5 bases sitting between them. Germline assignment: CDR1 DFQATT and CDR2 SNEGSKA (reference sequence). The CDR3 DNA is TGCAGTGCTATGTACGATACGCAGTATTTT. Its protein is CSAMYDTQYF.

This rearrangement joins TRBV4-1 to TRBJ2-2; D possibly corresponds to TRBD2 (5 bases). This CDR3 comprises 17 residues. Trimming shortened V by 0 bases and J by 1 base, and 12 bases separated the two germline ends. Germline V CDR1 and CDR2: MGHRA, YSYEKL. The CDR3 bases are TGCGCCAGCAGCCAAGATTCACTACGGGGGAACACCGGGGAGCTGTTTTTT. Translated: CASSQDSLRGNTGELFF.

The table lists this clone with a few counts. J is TRBJ1-3 and V is TRBV19; D call uncertain. V was pared by 7 bases and J by 8 bases, with 0 bases between. The CDR3 has 8 residues. Germline CDR1 reads LNHDA; CDR2 reads SQIVND (reference sequence). CDR3 coding DNA: TGTGCCAGTAACACCATATATTTT. Its protein product is CASNTIYF.